The clone carrying this TCR beta chain was counted many times. What it recognizes is unknown. Library preparation for TCR beta used quantitative 5'-RACE with molecular barcodes. TCRdb used MiXCR to reprocess the 5' RACE reads, holding one entry per CDR3 protein. This table holds under 150,000 distinct CDR3 sequences, roughly 8% found once. This record comes from a study of CD8 T cells in ankylosing spondylitis. The study's findings and limits: Matched ankylosing spondylitis synovial fluid reportedly contained a significantly enriched population of disease-linked clones. A TCR beta motif of fewer than ten highly homologous variants seemed to mark ankylosing spondylitis blood. Earlier authors reported some of these motif variants in reactive arthritis synovial fluid and blood.

Trimming at V came to 4 bases and at J to 7 bases, leaving 6 bases not matched to a gene. The CDR3 loop spans 14 amino acids. The germline V gene has CDR1 SGHRS and CDR2 YFSETQ. The sequenced sample was synovial fluid, either unsorted or a sorted T cell fraction (not recorded which). The sequence derives from a male donor with ankylosing spondylitis. The chain recombines TRBV5-1 with TRBJ2-1, with 9 bases aligning to TRBD2. The CDR3: CASSAGTSRNEQFF. CDR3 coding DNA: TGCGCCAGCAGCGCCGGGACTAGCCGGAATGAGCAGTTCTTC.